This T cell receptor (beta chain) emerged from a study of T-cell reconstitution after alpha-beta-depleted transplantation in children. The V gene end was trimmed by 4 bases and the J gene end by 2 bases; junction bases not matched to a gene: 6. This CDR3 contains 14 residues. Germline CDR1 and CDR2: SQVTM and ANQGSEA. A library of TCRbeta sequences, prepared with unique molecular identifiers, was generated. Each CDR3 protein gets one entry after TCRdb re-called the PCR reads with MiXCR. The profile covers nearly 550,000 distinct CDR3 sequences, with 18% appearing a single time and 3.3% taken by the ten largest.

This TCR came from a human donor who donated a stem cell graft to a child with acute lymphoblastic leukemia. V and J are TRBV29-1 and TRBJ2-7, with 9 nucleotides matching TRBD2. Specimen: PBMCs from the stem cell graft donor, collected from the stem cell graft. CDR3 in amino acids: CSVVTSGRAYEQYF. CDR3 DNA: TGCAGCGTTGTTACTAGCGGGCGAGCCTACGAGCAGTACTTC.